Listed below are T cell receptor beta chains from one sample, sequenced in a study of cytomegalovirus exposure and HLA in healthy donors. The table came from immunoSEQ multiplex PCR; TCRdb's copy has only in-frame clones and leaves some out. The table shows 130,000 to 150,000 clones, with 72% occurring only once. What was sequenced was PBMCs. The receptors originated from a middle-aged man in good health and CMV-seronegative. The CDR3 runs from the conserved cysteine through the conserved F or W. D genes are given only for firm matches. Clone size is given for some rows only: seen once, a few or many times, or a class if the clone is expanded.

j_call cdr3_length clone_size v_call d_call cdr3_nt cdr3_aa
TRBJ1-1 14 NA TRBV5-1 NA TGCGCCAGCAGCTGGGGCGGAGTAAACACTGAAGCTTTCTTT CASSWGGVNTEAFF
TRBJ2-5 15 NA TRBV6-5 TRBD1 TGTGCCAGCAGTTACTCCGGGACAGGGATACGGGAGCAGTACTTC CASSYSGTGIREQYF
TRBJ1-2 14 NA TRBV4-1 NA TGCGCCAGCAGCCAGTACGCGGGACTTTATGGCTACACCTTC CASSQYAGLYGYTF
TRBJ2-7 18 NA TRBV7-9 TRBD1 TGTGCCAGCGAACGTGCAGGGGGTGTCTATAGGGAGTCCCACGAGCAGTACTTC CASERAGGVYRESHEQYF
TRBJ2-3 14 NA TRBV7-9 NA TGTGCCAGCAGCTTCGTGGTAGCGGACGATACGCAGTATTTT CASSFVVADDTQYF
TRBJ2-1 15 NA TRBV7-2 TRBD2 TGTGCCAGCAGCCTGGGACTAGCGGGATGGGATGAGCAGTTCTTC CASSLGLAGWDEQFF
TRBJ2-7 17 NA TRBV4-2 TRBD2 TGTGCCAGCAGCCAAGGGGGAGCGGGGGCTCCCCCCTACGAGCAGTACTTC CASSQGGAGAPPYEQYF
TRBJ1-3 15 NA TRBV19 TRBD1 TGTGCCAGTAGTATCGACAGGGGTTCTGGAAACACCATATATTTT CASSIDRGSGNTIYF
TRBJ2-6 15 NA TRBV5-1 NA TGCGCCAGCAGCCGAGTCGTCTCTGGGGCCAACGTCCTGACTTTC CASSRVVSGANVLTF
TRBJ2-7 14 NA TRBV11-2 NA TGTGCCAGCAGCTTAGTCCGGTCAGGGTACGAGCAGTACTTC CASSLVRSGYEQYF
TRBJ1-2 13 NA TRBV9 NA TGTGCCAGCAGCTCAGGGAAATTGTATGGCTACACCTTC CASSSGKLYGYTF
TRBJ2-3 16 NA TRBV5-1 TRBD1 TGCGCCAGCAGCGCCCTAACAGGGGGAAGCACAGATACGCAGTATTTT CASSALTGGSTDTQYF
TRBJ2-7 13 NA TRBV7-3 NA TGTGCCAGCAGCTTAACGGGGGGACTCGAGCAGTACTTC CASSLTGGLEQYF
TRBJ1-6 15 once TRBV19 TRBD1 TGTGCCAGTAGTGACAGGGGGGTGGAAGGATCACCCCTCCACTTT CASSDRGVEGSPLHF
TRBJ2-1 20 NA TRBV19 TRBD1 TGTGCCAGTAGTATTCCCGGGTGGACAGGGGGCCAGCGGGGGTCCAATGAGCAGTTCTTC CASSIPGWTGGQRGSNEQFF
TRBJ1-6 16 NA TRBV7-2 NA TGTGCCAGCAGCTTAGCGGGGGGATCTTTGGGTTCACCCCTCCACTTT CASSLAGGSLGSPLHF
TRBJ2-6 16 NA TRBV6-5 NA TGTGCCAGCAGTTCCCCAGGGGCTCCTGGGGCCAACGTCCTGACTTTC CASSSPGAPGANVLTF
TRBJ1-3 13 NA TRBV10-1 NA TGCGCCAGCAGTGATCCTTCTGGAAACACCATATATTTT CASSDPSGNTIYF
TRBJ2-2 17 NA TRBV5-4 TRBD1 TGTGCCAGCAGCTTGGGGCGGGGGACAGGGGTAATCGGGGAGCTGTTTTTT CASSLGRGTGVIGELFF
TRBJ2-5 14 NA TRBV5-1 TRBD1 TGCGCCAGCAGCCCCATGATGGGAACAGGGGAGCAGTACTTC CASSPMMGTGEQYF
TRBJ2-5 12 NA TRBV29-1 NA TGCAGCGTTGGGACAGCCCAAGAGACCCAGTACTTC CSVGTAQETQYF
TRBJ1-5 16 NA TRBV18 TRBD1 TGTGCCAGCTCACCCCTAGGGACAGGGGGCGGTCAGCCCCAGCATTTT CASSPLGTGGGQPQHF
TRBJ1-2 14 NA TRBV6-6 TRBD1 TGTGCCAGCAGTTACTCAGGGGGCGCCCATGGCTACACCTTC CASSYSGGAHGYTF
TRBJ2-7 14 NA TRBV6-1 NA TGTGCCAGCAGTGCGCGGACGGGGGAACACGAGCAGTACTTC CASSARTGEHEQYF
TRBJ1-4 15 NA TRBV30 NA TGTGCCTGGAGTGTCGGGGGACGGGGACGGGAAAAACTGTTTTTT CAWSVGGRGREKLFF
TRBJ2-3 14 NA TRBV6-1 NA TGTGCCAGCATTGAGTCGTTTAGCACAGATACGCAGTATTTT CASIESFSTDTQYF
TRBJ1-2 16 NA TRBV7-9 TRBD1 TGTGCCAGCAGCTTAGGACAGGGAATAAACGGCAATGGCTACACCTTC CASSLGQGINGNGYTF
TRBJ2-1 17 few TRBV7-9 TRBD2 TGTGCCAGCAGCTCCCGGACTAGCGCGGACTCCTACAATGAGCAGTTCTTC CASSSRTSADSYNEQFF
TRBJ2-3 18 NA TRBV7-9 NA TGTGCCAGCAGCTTAGGGCAGGTAGCGCAAGCTAGCACAGATACGCAGTATTTT CASSLGQVAQASTDTQYF
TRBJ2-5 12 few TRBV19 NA TGTGCCAGTAGTATCGAGGGTGAGACCCAGTACTTC CASSIEGETQYF
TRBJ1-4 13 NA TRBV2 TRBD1 TGTGCCAGCAGGGACAGGGGGGAAGAAAAACTGTTTTTT CASRDRGEEKLFF
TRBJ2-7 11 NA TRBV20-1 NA TGCAGTGCTACGAGGAAATACGAGCAGTACTTC CSATRKYEQYF
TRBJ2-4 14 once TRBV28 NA TGTGCCAGCAGTAATCAGGGAACCAAAAACATTCAGTACTTC CASSNQGTKNIQYF
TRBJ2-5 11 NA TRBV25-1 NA TGTGCCAGCGTGAGCCAAGAGACCCAGTACTTC CASVSQETQYF
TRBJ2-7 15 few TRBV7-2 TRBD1 TGTGCCAGCACCACGCCGGGACAGGGGAACCACGAGCAGTACTTC CASTTPGQGNHEQYF
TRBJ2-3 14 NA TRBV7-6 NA TGTGCCAGCAGCTTTGGGGGGGCGCGAGATACGCAGTATTTT CASSFGGARDTQYF
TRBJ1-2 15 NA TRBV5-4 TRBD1 TGTGCCAGCAGCTTGACAGGGGCCCTTAACTATGGCTACACCTTC CASSLTGALNYGYTF
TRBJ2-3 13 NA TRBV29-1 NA TGCAGCGTTGGGGTAGCAAACACAGATACGCAGTATTTT CSVGVANTDTQYF
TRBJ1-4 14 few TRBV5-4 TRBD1 TGTGCCAGCAGCTCCCCCAGGGACAGTGAAAAACTGTTTTTT CASSSPRDSEKLFF
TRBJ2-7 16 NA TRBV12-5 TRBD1 TGTGCTAGTGGTTTGGTACTAGGGCAGGGGGTCTACGAGCAGTACTTC CASGLVLGQGVYEQYF
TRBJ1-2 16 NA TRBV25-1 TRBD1 TGTGCCAGCACTCACCCGAACAGGGGGGACTACTATGGCTACACCTTC CASTHPNRGDYYGYTF
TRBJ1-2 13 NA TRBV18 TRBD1 TGTGCCAGCTCACCCCCGACAGGGAGAGGCTACACCTTC CASSPPTGRGYTF
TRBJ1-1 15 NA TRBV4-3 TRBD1 TGCGCCAGCAGCCCTTACAGGGGTCGGAGCACTGAAGCTTTCTTT CASSPYRGRSTEAFF
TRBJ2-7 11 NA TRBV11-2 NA TGTGCCAGCAGTTCTCAGTACGAGCAGTACTTC CASSSQYEQYF
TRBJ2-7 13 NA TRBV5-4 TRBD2 TGTGCCAGCAGCTCCCTCCTAGCGGCCGAGCAGTACTTC CASSSLLAAEQYF
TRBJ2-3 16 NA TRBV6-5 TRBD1 TGTGCCAGCAGTTCCAACGACAGGGGGCTGTCGGATACGCAGTATTTT CASSSNDRGLSDTQYF
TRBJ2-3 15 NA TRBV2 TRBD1 TGTGCCAGCAGTGAAGGGGACAGGAGCACAGATACGCAGTATTTT CASSEGDRSTDTQYF
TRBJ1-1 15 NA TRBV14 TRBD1 TGTGCCAGCAGCCCGTTACAGGGGGCGAACACTGAAGCTTTCTTT CASSPLQGANTEAFF
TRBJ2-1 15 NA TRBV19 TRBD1 TGTGCCACCCGCTACCGACAGGGAATCCGCAATGAGCAGTTCTTC CATRYRQGIRNEQFF
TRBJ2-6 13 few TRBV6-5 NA TGTGCCAGCAGCCGCTCTGGGGCCAACGTCCTGACTTTC CASSRSGANVLTF
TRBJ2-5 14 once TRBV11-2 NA TGTGCCAGCAGCTTAGCCCCCCAGGGAGAGACCCAGTACTTC CASSLAPQGETQYF
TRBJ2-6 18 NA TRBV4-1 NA TGCGCCAGCAGCCAAGCGTTACAGGGTCGCTCTGGGGCCAACGTCCTGACTTTC CASSQALQGRSGANVLTF
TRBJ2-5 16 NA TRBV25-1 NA TGTGCCAGCAGTGATCTCGACAGCCCGTATCAAGAGACCCAGTACTTC CASSDLDSPYQETQYF
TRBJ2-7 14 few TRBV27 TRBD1 TGTGCCAGCAGTCCCGGGACAGGGAAACATCAGCAGTACTTC CASSPGTGKHQQYF
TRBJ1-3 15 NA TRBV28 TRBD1 TGTGCCAGCAGTTTACGGGACAGGGTTGGAAACACCATATATTTT CASSLRDRVGNTIYF
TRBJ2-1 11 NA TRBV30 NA TGTGCCTGGAGTGTACGGTATGAGCAGTTCTTC CAWSVRYEQFF
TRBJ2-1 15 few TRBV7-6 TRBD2 TGTGCCAGCAGCTTAGTCCTAGCGGGCTACAATGAGCAGTTCTTC CASSLVLAGYNEQFF
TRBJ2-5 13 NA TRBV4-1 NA TGCGCCAGCAGTCCACAGGGCGGACAGACCCAGTACTTC CASSPQGGQTQYF
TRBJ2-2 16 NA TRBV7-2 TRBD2 TGTGCCAGCAGCTTCCTACTAGCGGGGGGGATCGGGGAGCTGTTTTTT CASSFLLAGGIGELFF